These 3 T cell receptor beta chains came from one sample sequenced in a study of T cell repertoires in cytomegalovirus infection. These receptors have no known antigen. Each CDR3 protein gets one entry after TCRdb re-called the reads with MiXCR. The table lists some 480,000 distinct CDR3 sequences, roughly a third of them singletons. This material consisted of cultured PBMCs, taken from culture after CMV antigen stimulation. Source of these receptors: a human donor in good health (CMV status not recorded). Some clones in this sample may be carry-over from other donors' samples.

The chain has TRBV10-3 and TRBJ1-2; 7 bases line up with TRBD1. J was trimmed by 8 bases and V by 2 bases; bases with no gene match: 2. Per germline, CDR1 ENHRY and CDR2 SYGVKD. This CDR3 spans 12 amino acids. This CDR3 reads CAISETGVGYTF. In DNA form, the CDR3 reads TGTGCCATCAGTGAGACAGGGGTGGGCTACACCTTC.

V usage is TRBV7-9 and J usage is TRBJ1-2; 8 bases are a match to TRBD1. The germline CDR1 and CDR2 sequences are SEHNR and FQNEAQ (reference sequence). CDR3 length: 15 amino acids. Germline trimming cut 0 bases from V and 7 bases from J; bases unmatched to any gene: 7. The CDR3 region is CASSLALIRGPGYTF. The CDR3 DNA follows: TGTGCCAGCAGCTTAGCGCTAATCAGGGGGCCTGGCTACACCTTC. Combining the CDR3 with reference TRBV7-9 and TRBJ1-2 gives the whole variable domain DTGVSQNPRHKITKRGQNVTFRCDPISEHNRLYWYRQTLGQGPEFLTYFQNEAQLEKSRLLSDRFSAERPKGSFSTLEIQRTEQGDSAMYLCASSLALIRGPGYTFGSGTRLTVV.

This sequence joins TRBV12-3 or TRBV12-4 and TRBJ1-5, with D maybe TRBD1 (6 bases). This CDR3 contains 16 residues. V dropped 3 bases and J dropped 6 bases, with 18 bases sitting between them. This CDR3 is CASSFGGGAKGQPQHF. The CDR3 nucleotides read TGTGCCAGCAGTTTCGGGGGGGGGGCGAAGGGTCAGCCCCAGCATTTT.